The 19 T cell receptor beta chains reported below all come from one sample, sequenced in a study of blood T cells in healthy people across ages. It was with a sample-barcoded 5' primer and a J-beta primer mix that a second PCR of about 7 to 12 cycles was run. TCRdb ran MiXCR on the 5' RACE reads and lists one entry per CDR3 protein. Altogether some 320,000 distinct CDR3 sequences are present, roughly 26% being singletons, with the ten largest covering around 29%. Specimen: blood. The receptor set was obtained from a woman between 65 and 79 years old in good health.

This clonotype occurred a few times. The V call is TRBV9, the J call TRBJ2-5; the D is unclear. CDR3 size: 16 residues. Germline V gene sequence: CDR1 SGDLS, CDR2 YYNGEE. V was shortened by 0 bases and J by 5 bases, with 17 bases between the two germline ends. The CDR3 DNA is TGTGCCAGCAGCGTAGGAAGCTCTGGATTAAGTGAGACCCAGTACTTC. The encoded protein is CASSVGSSGLSETQYF.

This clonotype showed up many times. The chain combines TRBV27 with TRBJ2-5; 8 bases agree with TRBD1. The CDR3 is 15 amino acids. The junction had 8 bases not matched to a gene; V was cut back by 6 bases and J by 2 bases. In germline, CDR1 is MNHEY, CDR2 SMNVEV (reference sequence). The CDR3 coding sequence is TGTGCCAGCAGACTCCTCGGACAGGGTCAAGAGACCCAGTACTTC. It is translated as CASRLLGQGQETQYF.

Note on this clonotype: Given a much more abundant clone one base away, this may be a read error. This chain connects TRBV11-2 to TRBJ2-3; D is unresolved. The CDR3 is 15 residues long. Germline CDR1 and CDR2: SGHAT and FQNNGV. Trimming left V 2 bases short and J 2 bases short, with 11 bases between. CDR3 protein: CASSLTEADTDTQYF. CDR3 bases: TGTGCCAGCAGCTTAACCGAGGCAGACACAGATACGCAGTATTTT.

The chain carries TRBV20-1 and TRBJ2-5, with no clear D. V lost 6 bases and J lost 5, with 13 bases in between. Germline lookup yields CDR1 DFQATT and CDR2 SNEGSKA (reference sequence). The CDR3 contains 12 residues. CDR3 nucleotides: TGCAGTGCAGGTCCGGAGCTGGAGACCCAGTACTTC. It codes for CSAGPELETQYF.

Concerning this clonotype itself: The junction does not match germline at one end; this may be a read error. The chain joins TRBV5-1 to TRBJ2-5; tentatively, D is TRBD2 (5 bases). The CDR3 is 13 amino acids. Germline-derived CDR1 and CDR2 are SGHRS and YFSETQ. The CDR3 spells CANSYEAVEAQYF. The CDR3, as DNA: TGCGCCAACAGCTATGAAGCGGTAGAGGCCCAGTACTTC. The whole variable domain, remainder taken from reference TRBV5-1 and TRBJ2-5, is KAGVTQTPRYLIKTRGQQVTLSCSPISGHRSVSWYQQTPGQGLQFLFEYFSETQRNKGNFPGRFSGRQFSNSRSEMNVSTLELGDSALYLCANSYEAVEAQYFGPGTRLLVL.

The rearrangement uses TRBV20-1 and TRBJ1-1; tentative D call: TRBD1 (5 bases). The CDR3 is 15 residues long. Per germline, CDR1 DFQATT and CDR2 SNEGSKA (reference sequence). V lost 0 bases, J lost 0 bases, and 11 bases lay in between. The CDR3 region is CSARELGHLNTEAFF. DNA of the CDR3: TGCAGTGCTAGAGAGCTAGGACACCTGAACACTGAAGCTTTCTTT.

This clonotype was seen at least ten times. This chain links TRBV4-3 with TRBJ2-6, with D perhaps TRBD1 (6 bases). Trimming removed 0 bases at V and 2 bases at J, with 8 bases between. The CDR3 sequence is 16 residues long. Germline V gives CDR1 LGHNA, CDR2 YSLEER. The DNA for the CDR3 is TGCGCCAGCAGCCAAGAGACAGGAACTGGGGCCAACGTCCTGACTTTC. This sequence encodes CASSQETGTGANVLTF.

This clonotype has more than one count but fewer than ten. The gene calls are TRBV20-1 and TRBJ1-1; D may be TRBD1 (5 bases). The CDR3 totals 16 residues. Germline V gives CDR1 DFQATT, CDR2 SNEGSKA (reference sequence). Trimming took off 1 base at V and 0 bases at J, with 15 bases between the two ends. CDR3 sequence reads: CSARGQGGLMNTEAFF. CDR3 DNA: TGCAGTGCTAGAGGCCAGGGCGGACTCATGAACACTGAAGCTTTCTTT.

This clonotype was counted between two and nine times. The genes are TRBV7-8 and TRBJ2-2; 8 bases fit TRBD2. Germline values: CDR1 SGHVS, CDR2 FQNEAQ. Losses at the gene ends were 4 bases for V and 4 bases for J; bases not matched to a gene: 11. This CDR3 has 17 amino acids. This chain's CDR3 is CASSSEQLAVLTGELFF. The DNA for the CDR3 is TGTGCCAGCAGCTCCGAGCAACTAGCGGTCCTCACCGGGGAGCTGTTTTTT.

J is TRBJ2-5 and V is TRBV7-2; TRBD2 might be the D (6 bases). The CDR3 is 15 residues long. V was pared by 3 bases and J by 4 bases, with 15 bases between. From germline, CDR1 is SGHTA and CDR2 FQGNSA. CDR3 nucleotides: TGTGCCAGCAGCTTGGGACGGGAGAGGACAGAGACCCAGTACTTC. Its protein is CASSLGRERTETQYF. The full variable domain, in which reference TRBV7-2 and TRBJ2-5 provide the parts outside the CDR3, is GAGVSQSPSNKVTEKGKDVELRCDPISGHTALYWYRQSLGQGLEFLIYFQGNSAPDKSGLPSDRFSAERTGGSVSTLTIQRTQQEDSAVYLCASSLGRERTETQYFGPGTRLLVL.

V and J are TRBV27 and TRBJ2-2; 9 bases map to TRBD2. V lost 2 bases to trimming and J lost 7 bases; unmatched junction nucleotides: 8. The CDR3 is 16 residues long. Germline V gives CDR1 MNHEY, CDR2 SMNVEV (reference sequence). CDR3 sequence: CASSLKGGRAVGELFF. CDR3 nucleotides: TGTGCCAGCAGTTTAAAGGGCGGGAGGGCCGTCGGGGAGCTGTTTTTT.

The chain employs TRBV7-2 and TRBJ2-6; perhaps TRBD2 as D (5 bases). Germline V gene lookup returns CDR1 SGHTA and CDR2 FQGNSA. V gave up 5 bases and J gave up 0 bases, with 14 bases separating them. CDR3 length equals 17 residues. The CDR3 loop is CASSLGASSSGANVLTF. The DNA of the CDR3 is TGTGCCAGCAGCCTGGGAGCTTCCTCCTCTGGGGCCAACGTCCTGACTTTC.

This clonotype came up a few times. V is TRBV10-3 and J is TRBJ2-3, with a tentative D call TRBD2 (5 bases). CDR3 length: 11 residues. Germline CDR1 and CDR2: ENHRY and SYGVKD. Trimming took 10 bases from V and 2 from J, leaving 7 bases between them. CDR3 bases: TGTGCCACCGGGGTCACAGATACGCAGTATTTT. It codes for CATGVTDTQYF.

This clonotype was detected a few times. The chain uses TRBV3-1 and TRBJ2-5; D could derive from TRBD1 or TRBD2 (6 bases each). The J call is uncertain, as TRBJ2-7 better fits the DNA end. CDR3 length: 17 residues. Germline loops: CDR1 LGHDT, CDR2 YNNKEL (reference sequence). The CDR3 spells CASSQDYSGASSYEQYF. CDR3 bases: TGTGCCAGCAGCCAAGATTATTCGGGGGCGAGCTCCTACGAGCAGTACTTC.

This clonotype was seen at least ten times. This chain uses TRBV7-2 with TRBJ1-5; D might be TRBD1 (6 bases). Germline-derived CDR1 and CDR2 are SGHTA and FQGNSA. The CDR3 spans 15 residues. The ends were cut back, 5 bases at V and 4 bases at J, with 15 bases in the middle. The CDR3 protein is CASSLAAGANQPQHF. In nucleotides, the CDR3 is TGTGCCAGCAGCCTCGCGGCGGGGGCGAATCAGCCCCAGCATTTT. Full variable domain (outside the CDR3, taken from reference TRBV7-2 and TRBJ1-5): GAGVSQSPSNKVTEKGKDVELRCDPISGHTALYWYRQSLGQGLEFLIYFQGNSAPDKSGLPSDRFSAERTGGSVSTLTIQRTQQEDSAVYLCASSLAAGANQPQHFGDGTRLSIL.

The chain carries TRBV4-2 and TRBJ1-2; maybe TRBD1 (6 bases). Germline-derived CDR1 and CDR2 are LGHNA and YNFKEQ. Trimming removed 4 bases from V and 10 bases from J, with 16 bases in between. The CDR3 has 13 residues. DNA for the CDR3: TGTGCCAGCAGCCCAGCAGGGGACCAGGACTACACCTTC. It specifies CASSPAGDQDYTF.

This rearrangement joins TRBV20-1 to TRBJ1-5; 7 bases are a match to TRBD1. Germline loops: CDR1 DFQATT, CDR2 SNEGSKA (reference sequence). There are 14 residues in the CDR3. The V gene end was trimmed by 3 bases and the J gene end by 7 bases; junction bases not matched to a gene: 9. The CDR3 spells CSARLGGGGQPQHF. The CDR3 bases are TGCAGTGCTAGGCTCGGAGGGGGCGGGCAGCCCCAGCATTTT.

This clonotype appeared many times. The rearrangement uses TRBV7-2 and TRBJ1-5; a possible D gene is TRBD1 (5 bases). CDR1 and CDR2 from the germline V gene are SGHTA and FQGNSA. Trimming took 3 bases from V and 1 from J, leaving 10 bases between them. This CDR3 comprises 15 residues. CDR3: CASSFFRGSNQPQHF. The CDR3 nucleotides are TGTGCCAGCAGCTTCTTTCGGGGGAGCAATCAGCCCCAGCATTTT.

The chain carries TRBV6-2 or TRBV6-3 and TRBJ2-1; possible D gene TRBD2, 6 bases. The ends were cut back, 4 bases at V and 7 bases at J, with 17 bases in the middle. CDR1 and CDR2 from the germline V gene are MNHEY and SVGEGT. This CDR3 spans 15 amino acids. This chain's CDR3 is CASSFIQRASNEQFF. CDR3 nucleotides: TGTGCCAGCAGTTTCATACAGCGGGCCTCGAATGAGCAGTTCTTC.